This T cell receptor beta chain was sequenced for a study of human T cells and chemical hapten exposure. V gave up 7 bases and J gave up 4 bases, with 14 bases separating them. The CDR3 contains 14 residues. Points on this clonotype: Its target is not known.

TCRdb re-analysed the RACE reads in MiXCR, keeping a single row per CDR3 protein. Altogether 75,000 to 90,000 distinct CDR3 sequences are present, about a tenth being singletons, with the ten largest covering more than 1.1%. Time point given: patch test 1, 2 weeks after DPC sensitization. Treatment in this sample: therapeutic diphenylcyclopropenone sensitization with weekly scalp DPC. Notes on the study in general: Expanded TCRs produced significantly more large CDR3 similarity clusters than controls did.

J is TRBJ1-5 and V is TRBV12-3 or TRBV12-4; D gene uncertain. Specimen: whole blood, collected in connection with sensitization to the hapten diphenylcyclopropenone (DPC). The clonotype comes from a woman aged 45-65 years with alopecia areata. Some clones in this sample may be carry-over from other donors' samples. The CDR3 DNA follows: TGTGCCAGCACCCGGATGGAGTATAATCAGCCCCAGCATTTT. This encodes CASTRMEYNQPQHF.